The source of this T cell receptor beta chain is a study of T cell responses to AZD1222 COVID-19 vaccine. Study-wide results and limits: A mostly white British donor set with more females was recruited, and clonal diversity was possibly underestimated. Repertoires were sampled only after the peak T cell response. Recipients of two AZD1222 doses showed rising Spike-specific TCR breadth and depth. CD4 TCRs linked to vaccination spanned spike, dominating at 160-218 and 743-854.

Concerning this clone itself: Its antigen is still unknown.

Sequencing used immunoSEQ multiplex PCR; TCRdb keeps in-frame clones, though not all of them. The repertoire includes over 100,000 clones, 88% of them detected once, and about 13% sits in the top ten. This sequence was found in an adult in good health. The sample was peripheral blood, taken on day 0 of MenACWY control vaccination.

Here the CDR3 reads CASSFYVGQSSGNTIYF. Written as DNA, the CDR3 is TGTGCCAGCAGCTTCTATGTGGGACAGAGCTCTGGAAACACCATATATTTT. V usage is TRBV5-8 and J usage is TRBJ1-3; 7 bases are a match to TRBD1. Germline V lookup: CDR1 SGHTS, CDR2 YDEGEE. This CDR3 has 17 amino acids. V was pared by 2 bases and J by 0 bases, with 8 bases of the junction left unmatched.